The rows below give T cell receptor beta chains drawn from one sample of a study of CD8+ T cells in alopecia areata. Profiled with immunoSEQ multiplex PCR; TCRdb holds only in-frame clones, not every one. The table includes around 100,000 clones, about 61% detected once. The starting material was CD8+ T cells sorted from blood, obtained at approximately week 61, from a patient treated with tofacitinib. Source of these receptors: a human donor with alopecia areata. Both conserved end residues are part of each CDR3. The order of the fields is clone size, CDR3 length, D gene, V gene, J gene, CDR3 DNA, CDR3 protein. D genes are given only for firm matches. The size field is filled for only some rows; it gives once, few, many or a size class.

size: once; length: 15; D: TRBD1; V: TRBV7-9; J: TRBJ2-7; DNA: TGTGCCAGCAGCCCGCGGGACAGGGCTTCCTACGAGCAGTACTTC; CDR3: CASSPRDRASYEQYF
size: NA; length: 15; D: NA; V: TRBV7-9; J: TRBJ1-1; DNA: TGTGCCAGCAGCCCCCCAGGGCTAGGGAACACTGAAGCTTTCTTT; CDR3: CASSPPGLGNTEAFF
size: NA; length: 16; D: NA; V: TRBV2; J: TRBJ2-1; DNA: TGTGCCAGCAGTGAGGAGAGACAGCCCTCCTACAATGAGCAGTTCTTC; CDR3: CASSEERQPSYNEQFF
size: few; length: 14; D: NA; V: TRBV4-2; J: TRBJ1-4; DNA: TGTGCCAGCAGCCAAGGGGCGGAAAATGAAAAACTGTTTTTT; CDR3: CASSQGAENEKLFF
size: NA; length: 16; D: NA; V: TRBV7-9; J: TRBJ1-3; DNA: TGTGCCAGCAGCCCCTGGGACACACCCTCTGGAAACACCATATATTTT; CDR3: CASSPWDTPSGNTIYF
size: NA; length: 16; D: TRBD1; V: TRBV14; J: TRBJ2-1; DNA: TGTGCCAGCAGCCAAAGACAGGGGGCGAGGTACAATGAGCAGTTCTTC; CDR3: CASSQRQGARYNEQFF
size: NA; length: 14; D: NA; V: TRBV5-6; J: TRBJ1-1; DNA: TGTGCCAGCAGCGATGGACAGAAGAACACTGAAGCTTTCTTT; CDR3: CASSDGQKNTEAFF
size: NA; length: 15; D: NA; V: TRBV6-5; J: TRBJ2-2; DNA: TGTGCCAGCAGTTGCACCGGGCTAGCTCCCGGGGAGCTGTTTTTT; CDR3: CASSCTGLAPGELFF
size: NA; length: 15; D: NA; V: TRBV30; J: TRBJ2-3; DNA: TGTGCCTGGAGTGTTGGGAGCGGACGCACAGATACGCAGTATTTT; CDR3: CAWSVGSGRTDTQYF
size: NA; length: 15; D: NA; V: TRBV4-1; J: TRBJ2-3; DNA: TGCGCCAGCAGCCAAGAGATTAGGGGAACAGATACGCAGTATTTT; CDR3: CASSQEIRGTDTQYF
size: NA; length: 13; D: NA; V: TRBV7-9; J: TRBJ2-5; DNA: TGTGCCAGCAGCTTGGCTGGGAGTGAGACCCAGTACTTC; CDR3: CASSLAGSETQYF
size: NA; length: 17; D: TRBD1; V: TRBV4-1; J: TRBJ2-1; DNA: TGCGCCAGCAGCCTTACAACGCACCGGGACAGAGGGGATGAGCAGTTCTTC; CDR3: CASSLTTHRDRGDEQFF
size: NA; length: 12; D: NA; V: TRBV7-9; J: TRBJ2-5; DNA: TGTGCCAGCAGCTTCCCTCGCGAGACCCAGTACTTC; CDR3: CASSFPRETQYF
size: NA; length: 15; D: NA; V: TRBV30; J: TRBJ2-2; DNA: TGTGCCTGGAGTCTCAATAGTAGGAGGAACGGGGAGCTGTTTTTT; CDR3: CAWSLNSRRNGELFF
size: NA; length: 15; D: NA; V: TRBV12-5; J: TRBJ1-1; DNA: TGTGCTAGTGGTCCGAACTATTATGGGCTCACTGAAGCTTTCTTT; CDR3: CASGPNYYGLTEAFF
size: NA; length: 16; D: NA; V: TRBV15; J: TRBJ2-7; DNA: TGTGCCACCAGCAGAGCTGGATTGGGACCAAACTACGAGCAGTACTTC; CDR3: CATSRAGLGPNYEQYF
size: NA; length: 18; D: TRBD1; V: TRBV6-1; J: TRBJ2-2; DNA: TGTGCCAGCAGTGACTTGCTCGGGACAGCTTATTACACCGGGGAGCTGTTTTTT; CDR3: CASSDLLGTAYYTGELFF